What follows are 7 T cell receptor beta chains derived from one specimen sequenced in a study of regulatory T cells in long-lasting Graves disease. HTBI primers from iRepertoire and Arm-PCR of CDR3 regions yielded the TCR beta libraries. TCRdb recomputed calls from the multiplex PCR reads with MiXCR, one row per CDR3 protein. The data show a few hundred thousand distinct CDR3 sequences, roughly a fifth seen once. Time point: newly diagnosed GD, antithyroid drugs for less than 3 months. PBMCs provided the RNA from which the TCR library was made. These records were also assigned to another study, of T cells in Graves' hyperthyroidism and ophthalmopathy.

Here the sequenced sample was peripheral blood mononuclear cells (PBMCs), taken at new diagnosis, from a patient treated with antithyroid drugs. The receptors were sampled from a woman between 25 and 40 years old with Graves disease.

CDR3 sequence (DNA): TGTGCCAGCAGTGATAACAGGGGGAACTACAATGAGCAGTTCTTC. This codes for CASSDNRGNYNEQFF. The chain uses TRBV2 and TRBJ2-1, with TRBD1 matching over 8 bases. Trimming at V came to 3 bases and at J to 3 bases, leaving 4 bases not matched to a gene. Germline V gene lookup returns CDR1 SNHLY and CDR2 FYNNEI. CDR3 length: 15 amino acids.

This clonotype showed up many times. The V gene is TRBV6-1, the J gene TRBJ1-5; the D is unclear. CDR3 length: 13 amino acids. Per the germline V gene, CDR1 is MNHNS and CDR2 is SASEGT. V was pared by 6 bases and J by 2 bases, with 8 bases between. CDR3 region: CASRGAGNQPQHF. The CDR3 DNA reads as TGTGCCAGCAGGGGCGCTGGCAATCAGCCCCAGCATTTT.

The table lists this clonotype with a few counts. The CDR3 is CASSVTPGAHEQYF. In DNA, the CDR3 is TGTGCCAGCAGCGTAACGCCAGGGGCCCACGAGCAGTACTTC. The chain joins TRBV9 to TRBJ2-7; tentatively, D is TRBD1 (6 bases). V lost 1 base, J lost 5 bases, and 13 bases lay in between. CDR1 is SGDLS, CDR2 YYNGEE, per germline. This CDR3 has 14 residues.

This clonotype occurred a few times. Its ends do not fully match the called genes, so a read error is possible. The rearrangement uses TRBV5-1 and TRBJ1-6; 7 bases match TRBD1. The CDR3 loop spans 20 amino acids. CDR1 and CDR2 from the germline V gene are SGHRS and YFSETQ. The CDR3 nucleotides are TGCGCCAGCAGCTTGGCCTTAACTCCGGGACAGAGGACCTATATTTCACCCCTCCACTTT. Its protein product is CASSLALTPGQRTYISPLHF.

The CDR3 loop reads CAWSVRVGVAEPYEQYF. CDR3 nucleotides: TGTGCCTGGAGTGTACGGGTAGGGGTAGCGGAGCCCTACGAGCAGTACTTC. This chain joins TRBV30 and TRBJ2-7, with D perhaps TRBD2 (6 bases). The CDR3 sequence is 17 residues long. Germline CDR1 is GTSNPN and CDR2 is SVGIG (reference sequence). Between the trimmed V and J ends, which lost 0 bases and 2 bases, there was a span of 20 bases.

This clonotype was seen a few times. For the CDR3, the DNA is TGTGCCAGCAGCTTATACAGGGATCAGCCCCAGCATTTT. As protein: CASSLYRDQPQHF. This chain joins TRBV7-3 and TRBJ1-5; possibly TRBD1 for D (6 bases). Trimming took 2 bases from V and 5 from J, leaving 7 bases between them. CDR3 length equals 13 residues. Germline loops: CDR1 SGHTA, CDR2 FQGTGA.

This clonotype was observed many times. The chain is built from TRBV7-3 and TRBJ2-1; TRBD2 aligns across 16 bases. This CDR3 is built from 19 residues. CDR1 and CDR2 from the germline V gene are SGHTA and FQGTGA. V lost 4 bases to trimming and J lost 6 bases; unmatched junction nucleotides: 12. The CDR3 region has the DNA TGTGCCAGCAGCTCCCCGGGACTAGCGGGGGGGGGGTCGGGCAATGAGCAGTTCTTC. Translated, it gives CASSSPGLAGGGSGNEQFF.